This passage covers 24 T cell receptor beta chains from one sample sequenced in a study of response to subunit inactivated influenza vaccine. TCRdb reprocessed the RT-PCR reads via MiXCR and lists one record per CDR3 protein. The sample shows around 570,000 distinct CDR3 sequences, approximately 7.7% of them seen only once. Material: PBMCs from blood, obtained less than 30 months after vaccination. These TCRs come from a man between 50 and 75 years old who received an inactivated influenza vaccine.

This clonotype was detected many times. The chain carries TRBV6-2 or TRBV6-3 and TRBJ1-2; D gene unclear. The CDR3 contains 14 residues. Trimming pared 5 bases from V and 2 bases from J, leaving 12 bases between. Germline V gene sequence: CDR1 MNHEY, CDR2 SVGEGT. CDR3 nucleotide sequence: TGTGCCAGCAGTCAGACACCAGTGAACTATGGCTACACCTTC. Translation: CASSQTPVNYGYTF.

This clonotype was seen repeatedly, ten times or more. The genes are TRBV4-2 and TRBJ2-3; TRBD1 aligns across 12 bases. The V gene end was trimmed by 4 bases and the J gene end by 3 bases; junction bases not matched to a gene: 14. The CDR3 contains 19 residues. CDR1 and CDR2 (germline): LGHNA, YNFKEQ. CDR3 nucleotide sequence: TGTGCCAGCAGCCTGACCCCCGGGACAGGGGGCGGGAGGACAGATACGCAGTATTTT. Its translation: CASSLTPGTGGGRTDTQYF.

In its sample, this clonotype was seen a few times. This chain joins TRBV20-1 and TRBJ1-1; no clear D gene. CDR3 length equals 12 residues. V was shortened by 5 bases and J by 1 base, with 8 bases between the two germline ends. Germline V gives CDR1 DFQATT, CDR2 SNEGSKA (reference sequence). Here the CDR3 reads CSAYSPNTEAFF. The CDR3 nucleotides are TGCAGTGCTTACAGCCCGAACACTGAAGCTTTCTTT.

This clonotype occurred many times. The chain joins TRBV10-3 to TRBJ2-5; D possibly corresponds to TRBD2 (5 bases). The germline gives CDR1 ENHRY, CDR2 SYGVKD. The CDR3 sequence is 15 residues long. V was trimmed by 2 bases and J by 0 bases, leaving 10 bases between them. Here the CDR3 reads CAISEALLDQETQYF. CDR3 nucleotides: TGTGCCATCAGTGAGGCACTACTAGACCAAGAGACCCAGTACTTC.

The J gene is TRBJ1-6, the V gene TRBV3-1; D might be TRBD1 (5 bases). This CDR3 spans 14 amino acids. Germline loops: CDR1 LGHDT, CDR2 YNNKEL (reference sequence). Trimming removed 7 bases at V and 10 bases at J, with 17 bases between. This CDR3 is CASTLRGGRSPLHF. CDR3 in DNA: TGTGCCAGCACCCTACGGGGGGGAAGGTCACCCCTCCACTTT.

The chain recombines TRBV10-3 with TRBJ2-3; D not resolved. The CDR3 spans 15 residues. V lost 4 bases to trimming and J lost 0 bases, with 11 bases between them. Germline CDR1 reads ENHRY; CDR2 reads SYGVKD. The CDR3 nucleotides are TGTGCCATCAGTGCTGTGCTCTCTAGCACAGATACGCAGTATTTT. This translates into CAISAVLSSTDTQYF.

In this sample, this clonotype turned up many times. The CDR3 bases are TGTGCCAGCAGACCTAGCGGGAGATACTACAATGAGCAGTTCTTC. Protein product: CASRPSGRYYNEQFF. This chain links TRBV6-2 or TRBV6-3 with TRBJ2-1; 10 nucleotides match TRBD2. Looked up from germline, CDR1 is MNHEY and CDR2 is SVGEGT. Germline trimming cut 6 bases from V and 3 bases from J; bases unmatched to any gene: 5. CDR3 size: 15 residues.

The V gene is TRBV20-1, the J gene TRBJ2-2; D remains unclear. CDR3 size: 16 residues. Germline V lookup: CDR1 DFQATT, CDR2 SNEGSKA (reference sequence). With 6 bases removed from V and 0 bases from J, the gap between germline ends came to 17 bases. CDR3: CSAEPQNKANTGELFF. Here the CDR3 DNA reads TGCAGTGCAGAACCTCAGAATAAAGCGAACACCGGGGAGCTGTTTTTT.

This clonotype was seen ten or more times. CDR3 coding DNA: TGCGCCAGCAGCCAAGATGGGGGGGAAAAACTGTTTTTT. Amino acids: CASSQDGGEKLFF. The chain has TRBV4-3 and TRBJ1-4; possibly TRBD1 for D (5 bases). V dropped 0 bases and J dropped 8 bases, with 7 bases sitting between them. The CDR3 covers 13 residues. Germline loops: CDR1 LGHNA, CDR2 YSLEER.

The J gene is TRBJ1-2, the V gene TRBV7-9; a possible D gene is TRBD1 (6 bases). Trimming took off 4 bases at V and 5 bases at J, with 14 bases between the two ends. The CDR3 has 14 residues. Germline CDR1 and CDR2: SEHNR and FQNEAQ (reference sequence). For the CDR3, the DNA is TGTGCCAGCAGCTACCACAGGGCACAATATGGCTACACCTTC. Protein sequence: CASSYHRAQYGYTF.

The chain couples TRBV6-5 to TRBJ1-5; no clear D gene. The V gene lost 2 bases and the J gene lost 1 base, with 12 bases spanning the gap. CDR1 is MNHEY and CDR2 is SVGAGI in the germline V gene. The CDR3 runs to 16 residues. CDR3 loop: CASSYIQSRSNQPQHF. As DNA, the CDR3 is TGTGCCAGCAGTTACATTCAGAGTCGGAGCAATCAGCCCCAGCATTTT.

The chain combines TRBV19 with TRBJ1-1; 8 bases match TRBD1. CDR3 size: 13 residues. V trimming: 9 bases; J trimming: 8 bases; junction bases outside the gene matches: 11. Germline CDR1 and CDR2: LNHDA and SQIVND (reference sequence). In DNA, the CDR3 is TGTGCCAGCCGCGGGGGACAGGCTCGAGAAGCTTTCTTT. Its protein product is CASRGGQAREAFF.

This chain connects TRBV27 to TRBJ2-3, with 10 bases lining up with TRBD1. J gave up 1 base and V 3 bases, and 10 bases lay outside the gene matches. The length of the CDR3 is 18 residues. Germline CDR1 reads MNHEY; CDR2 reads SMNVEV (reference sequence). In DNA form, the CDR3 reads TGTGCCAGCAGTTTGGGAAGCGGGACAGGGGTTCGCACAGATACGCAGTATTTT. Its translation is CASSLGSGTGVRTDTQYF.

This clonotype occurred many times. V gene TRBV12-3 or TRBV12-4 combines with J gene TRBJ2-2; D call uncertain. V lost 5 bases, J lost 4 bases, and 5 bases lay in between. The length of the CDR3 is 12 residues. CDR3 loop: CASSHRTGELFF. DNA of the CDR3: TGTGCCAGCAGTCATCGCACCGGGGAGCTGTTTTTT.

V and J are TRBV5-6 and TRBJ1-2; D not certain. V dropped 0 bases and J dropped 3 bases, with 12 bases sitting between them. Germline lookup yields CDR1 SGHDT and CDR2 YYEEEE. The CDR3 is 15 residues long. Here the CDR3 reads CASSLVAAEYYGYTF. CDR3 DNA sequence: TGTGCCAGCAGCTTGGTTGCGGCGGAGTACTATGGCTACACCTTC.

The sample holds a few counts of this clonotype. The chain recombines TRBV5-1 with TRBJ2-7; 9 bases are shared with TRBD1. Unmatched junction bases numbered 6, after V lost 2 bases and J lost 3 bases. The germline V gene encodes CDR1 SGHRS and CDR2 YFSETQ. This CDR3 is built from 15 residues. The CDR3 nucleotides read TGCGCCAGCAGCTTCGAACAGGGGGCGCTCTACGAGCAGTACTTC. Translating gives CASSFEQGALYEQYF.

The CDR3 coding sequence is TGTGCCAGCTCCCAGGGACAGGGGGCGGACAAAGCTTTCTTT. As protein: CASSQGQGADKAFF. The rearrangement uses TRBV18 and TRBJ1-1, with TRBD1 identical over 12 bases. The V gene's germline CDR1 is KGHSH and CDR2 LQKENI. There are 14 residues in the CDR3. V lost 6 bases and J lost 9; bases outside the gene matches: 8.

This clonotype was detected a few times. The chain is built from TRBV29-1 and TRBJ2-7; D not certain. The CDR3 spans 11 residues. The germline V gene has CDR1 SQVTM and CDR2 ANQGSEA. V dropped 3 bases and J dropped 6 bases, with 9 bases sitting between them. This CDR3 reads CSVDSSGEQYF. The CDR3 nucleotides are TGCAGCGTTGATAGTTCGGGCGAGCAGTACTTC.

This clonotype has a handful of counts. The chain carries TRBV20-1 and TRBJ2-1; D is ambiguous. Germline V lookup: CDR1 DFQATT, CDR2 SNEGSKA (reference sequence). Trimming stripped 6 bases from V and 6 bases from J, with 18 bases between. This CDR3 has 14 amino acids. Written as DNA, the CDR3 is TGCAGTGCATCGAGCCTCGGGCCGGTCAATGAGCAGTTCTTC. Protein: CSASSLGPVNEQFF.

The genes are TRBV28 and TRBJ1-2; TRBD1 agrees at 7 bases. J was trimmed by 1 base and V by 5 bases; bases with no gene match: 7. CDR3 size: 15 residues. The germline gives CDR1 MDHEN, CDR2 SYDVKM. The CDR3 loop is CASSIQTGDNYGYTF. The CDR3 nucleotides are TGTGCCAGCAGTATCCAAACAGGGGATAACTATGGCTACACCTTC.

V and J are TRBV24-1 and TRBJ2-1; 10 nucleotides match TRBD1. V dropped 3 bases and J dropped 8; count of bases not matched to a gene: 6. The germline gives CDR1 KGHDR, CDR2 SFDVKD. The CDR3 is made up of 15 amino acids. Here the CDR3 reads CATSDRQGAWDEQFF. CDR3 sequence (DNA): TGTGCCACCAGTGATAGACAGGGGGCCTGGGATGAGCAGTTCTTC.

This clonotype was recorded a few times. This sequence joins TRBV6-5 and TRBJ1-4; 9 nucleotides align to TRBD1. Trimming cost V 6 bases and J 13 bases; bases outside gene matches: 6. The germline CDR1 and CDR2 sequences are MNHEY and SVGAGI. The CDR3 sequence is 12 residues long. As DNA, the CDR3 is TGTGCCAGCAGGTCCGGGACAGGGAGACTGTTTTTT. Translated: CASRSGTGRLFF.

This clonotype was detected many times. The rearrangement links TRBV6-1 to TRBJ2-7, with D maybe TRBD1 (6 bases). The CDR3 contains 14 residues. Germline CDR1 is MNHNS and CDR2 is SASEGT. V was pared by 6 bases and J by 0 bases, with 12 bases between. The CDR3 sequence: CASSFDRFSYEQYF. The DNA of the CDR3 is TGTGCCAGCAGCTTCGACAGGTTCTCCTACGAGCAGTACTTC.

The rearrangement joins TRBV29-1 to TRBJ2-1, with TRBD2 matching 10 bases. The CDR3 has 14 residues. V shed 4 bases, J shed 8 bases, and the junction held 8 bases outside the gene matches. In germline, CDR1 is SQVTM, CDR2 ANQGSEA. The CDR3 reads CSVVGGTSDYEQFF. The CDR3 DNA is TGCAGCGTTGTCGGGGGGACTAGCGATTATGAGCAGTTCTTC.